Listed below are T cell receptor beta chains from one sample, sequenced in a study of shared clonotypes between healthy human individuals. The data were produced by immunoSEQ multiplex PCR, yet TCRdb's version contains in-frame clones alone and is incomplete. Of 2 million to 2.5 million clones detected, about 93% appear once; the ten largest clones hold more than 1.5%. Material: naive CD8+ T cells from PBMCs. The receptors were sampled from a young man in good health. Some clones in this sample may be carry-over from other donors' samples. Each CDR3 is given with its conserved first and last residue. The D gene is left open where the match is weak. Clone sizes are given selectively: once, few, many, or a class where the clone is expanded.

TRBJ2-2,.,TRBV7-8,.,TGTGCCAGCAGCTTAGATAGACAGACCAACACCGGGGAGCTGTTTTTT,CASSLDRQTNTGELFF
TRBJ2-7,.,TRBV10-3,.,TGTGCCATCAGTGAGTCGGCAGGGCCCTACGAGCAGTACTTC,CAISESAGPYEQYF
TRBJ2-2,.,TRBV25-1,TRBD1,TGTGCCAGCAGTGAATGGGGCAGGGGGAAAACCGGGGAGCTGTTTTTT,CASSEWGRGKTGELFF
TRBJ2-7,.,TRBV10-3,.,TGTGCCATCAGTGTTTTGGGCCGGTCCTACGAGCAGTACTTC,CAISVLGRSYEQYF
TRBJ2-1,.,TRBV7-9,.,TGTGCCAGCAGCTTAGGCGAGACTACTTCCAATGAGCAGTTCTTC,CASSLGETTSNEQFF
TRBJ1-2,.,TRBV5-6,.,TGTGCCAGCAGCTTGCGTGCGATAGGGGCAGGGGAATATGGCTACACCTTC,CASSLRAIGAGEYGYTF
TRBJ1-2,.,TRBV15,.,TGTGCCACCAGCAGGCAGGTACACTATGGCTACACCTTC,CATSRQVHYGYTF
TRBJ1-3,.,TRBV11-2,TRBD1,TGTGCCAGCAGACACAGGGGTTCTGGAAACACCATATATTTT,CASRHRGSGNTIYF
TRBJ2-2,.,TRBV5-1,.,TGCGCCAGCAGCTCGGGTCCTTCTACCGGGGAGCTGTTTTTT,CASSSGPSTGELFF
TRBJ1-5,.,TRBV7-9,TRBD1,TGTGCCAGCAGCTTAGCGGGACAGGGGGCTTATCAGCCCCAGCATTTT,CASSLAGQGAYQPQHF
TRBJ1-1,.,TRBV28,TRBD1,TGTGCCAGCAGCATGGACAGGCGATTGGACACTGAAGCTTTCTTT,CASSMDRRLDTEAFF
TRBJ2-7,few,TRBV7-9,.,TGTGCCAGCAGCTTGGGAAATGGGGTCGAGCAGTACTTC,CASSLGNGVEQYF